This T cell receptor (beta chain) was identified during a study of tumor-infiltrating lymphocytes in primary liver carcinoma. This clonotype was counted only a few times. Its cognate antigen is unknown. Making TCR beta cDNA involved approximately 0.5 ug total RNA and a constant-region primer. Libraries covering TCR beta were generated through three nested multiplex PCR rounds (using a slightly modified ARM-PCR). Each of the first two PCR rounds ran approximately 11 cycles with TRBV1-TRBV30 forward and C-beta reverse primers. TCRdb re-derived calls from the multiplex PCR reads in MiXCR, one entry per CDR3 protein. The sample lists about 330,000 distinct CDR3 sequences, almost 65% occurring once. Findings and limits, study-wide: Blood trailed tumors significantly in top-250-clone fraction (p = 0.039).

This CDR3 spans 13 amino acids. Germline CDR1 is SGHRS and CDR2 is YFSETQ. V lost 7 bases to trimming and J lost 7 bases, with 17 bases between them. Blood RNA was derived from unsorted whole blood, and germline DNA was extracted too. The sequence derives from a man aged 40-50 years with primary liver carcinoma and hepatitis B virus infection. Sequenced sample: peripheral blood. The V gene is TRBV5-1, the J gene TRBJ1-2; no definite D call. The CDR3 reads CASAKGPGGGYTF. CDR3 in DNA: TGCGCCAGCGCCAAGGGCCCCGGTGGTGGCTACACCTTC.